The clone carrying this TCR beta chain occurred once. Its antigen is as yet unknown. Method: immunoSEQ multiplex PCR; TCRdb's copy keeps in-frame clones and lacks some. Here the sample spans 150,000 or so clones, around 89% being singletons. The sample comes from a study of cytomegalovirus exposure and HLA in healthy donors. Study overall: According to later analysis, the same platform produced the 130 or so validation and around 730 first-cohort repertoires. The study's findings and limits: The study recorded 150 to 200 TCR beta chains that were cytomegalovirus-associated. A later analysis found first-cohort TCR clusters tended to co-occur in the approximately 110 validation repertoires. Rarity marked most TCR sequences, yet some public TCRs occurred in many donors.

The CDR3 has 14 amino acids. V shed 10 bases and J 5 bases; nucleotides not matched to a gene: 14. The germline V gene has CDR1 MDHEN and CDR2 SYDVKM. The chain joins TRBV28 to TRBJ2-7; TRBD1 matches 7 bases. The receptor was isolated from a woman in her thirties in good health and CMV-seropositive. Sequencing was performed on PBMCs. The CDR3 region has the DNA TGTGCCACTCTACGAAGACAGGGTTTCGACGAGCAGTACTTC. Translated: CATLRRQGFDEQYF.